The next 10 T cell receptor beta chains were all read from a single sample in a study of blood T cell repertoires in COVID-19. Sequencing was performed with immunoSEQ multiplex PCR; in TCRdb, only in-frame clones are kept and a portion is missing. Here the sample spans 150,000 to 200,000 clones, just under 90% being singletons. Sequencing used peripheral blood. These receptors were obtained from a man in his late teens or twenties with active or convalescent COVID-19.

The gene calls are TRBV28 and TRBJ1-4, with 10 bases matching TRBD1. The V and J ends lost 4 bases and 8 bases, in that order; junction bases with no gene match: 4. The CDR3 consists of 14 residues. Germline CDR1 is MDHEN and CDR2 is SYDVKM. In DNA form, the CDR3 reads TGTGCCAGCAGTTCGGGACAGGGGAGGGAAAAACTGTTTTTT. This codes for CASSSGQGREKLFF.

This clone was observed once. The chain carries TRBV7-2 and TRBJ2-3; 7 nucleotides agree with TRBD2. Germline CDR1 and CDR2: SGHTA and FQGNSA. Trimming cost V 2 bases and J 6 bases; bases outside gene matches: 5. There are 14 residues in the CDR3. The CDR3 loop is CASSLLADRDTQYF. In DNA, the CDR3 is TGTGCCAGCAGCTTACTAGCGGATAGGGATACGCAGTATTTT.

This clone came up a few times. The V gene is TRBV7-9, the J gene TRBJ2-3; D is perhaps TRBD1 (6 bases). The CDR3 consists of 15 residues. V shed 3 bases and J shed 3 bases, with 13 bases lying between them. CDR1 SEHNR and CDR2 FQNEAQ come from the germline V gene (reference sequence). CDR3: CASSFRDKRTDTQYF. The CDR3 nucleotides are TGTGCCAGCAGCTTCCGGGACAAGAGAACAGATACGCAGTATTTT.

V is TRBV9 and J is TRBJ1-4; TRBD1 agrees at 10 bases. Germline-derived CDR1 and CDR2 are SGDLS and YYNGEE. Unmatched junction bases numbered 9, after V lost 0 bases and J lost 10 bases. The CDR3 length is 16 residues. The CDR3 region is CASSVARTGGVGKLFF. The CDR3 coding sequence is TGTGCCAGCAGCGTAGCTCGGACAGGGGGTGTTGGAAAACTGTTTTTT.

The V and J genes are TRBV6-5 and TRBJ1-1; D unresolved. V lost 10 bases and J 13 bases, leaving 28 bases between the germline ends. This CDR3 spans 14 amino acids. Germline CDR1 MNHEY, CDR2 SVGAGI. The CDR3 here is CATRSLDGVQAGFF. CDR3 DNA sequence: TGTGCCACCCGCAGTCTCGATGGGGTCCAAGCGGGTTTCTTT.

Only one count was recorded for this clone. The chain recombines TRBV11-3 with TRBJ2-5; maybe TRBD1 (6 bases). Trimming removed 3 bases from V and 2 bases from J, with 10 bases in between. The CDR3 has 14 amino acids. CDR1 SGHNT and CDR2 YENEEA come from the germline V gene. The CDR3 bases are TGTGCCAGCAGCTTCACCCAGGGGCAAGAGACCCAGTACTTC. Amino acids: CASSFTQGQETQYF.

This rearrangement joins TRBV5-6 to TRBJ1-5; a possible D gene is TRBD1 (5 bases). There are 15 residues in the CDR3. Per the germline V gene, CDR1 is SGHDT and CDR2 is YYEEEE. V was clipped by 4 bases and J by 4 bases, with 15 bases between them. CDR3 DNA sequence: TGTGCCAGCAGCACCGCGGGGGGATCGAATCAGCCCCAGCATTTT. Protein: CASSTAGGSNQPQHF.

The chain has TRBV12-5 and TRBJ2-7, with D possibly matching TRBD1 (5 bases). This CDR3 is 17 amino acids long. Trimming left V 1 base short and J 0 bases short, with 16 bases between. CDR1 and CDR2 from the germline V gene are LGHNT and FRNRAP. The CDR3 loop reads CASGLDGWGESSYEQYF. The CDR3 DNA sequence: TGTGCTAGTGGTTTGGACGGTTGGGGCGAAAGCTCCTACGAGCAGTACTTC.

This clone was detected once. This rearrangement joins TRBV4-1 to TRBJ1-3, with D hard to call. Germline assignment: CDR1 MGHRA and CDR2 YSYEKL. The CDR3 contains 15 residues. The ends were cut back, 5 bases at V and 0 bases at J, with 11 bases in the middle. The CDR3 region has the DNA TGCGCCAGCAGCGAAGGTTCTAGCTCTGGAAACACCATATATTTT. It is translated as CASSEGSSSGNTIYF.

This rearrangement joins TRBV3-1 (or the pseudogene TRBV3-2) to TRBJ1-2, with TRBD1 as a possible D gene (5 bases). V dropped 2 bases and J dropped 8 bases, with 12 bases sitting between them. Germline V gene lookup returns CDR1 LGHDT and CDR2 YNNKEL (reference sequence). This CDR3 has 13 amino acids. CDR3 loop: CASSQIRARGYTF. DNA of the CDR3: TGTGCCAGCAGCCAAATCAGGGCTCGGGGCTACACCTTC.